The present TCR beta chain was sequenced within a study of neurological immune-mediated disorders (dated by TCRdb to between 2018 and 2020). About the study as a whole: Of the 35 or so multiple sclerosis patients, around 30 had relapsing-remitting MS and 3 had secondary progressive MS. Peripheral blood TCR-beta repertoires from patients with HTLV-I-associated myelopathy (HAM/TSP), patients with multiple sclerosis, and healthy controls were compared in the study using UMI-based sequencing. The 106 TCR-beta libraries included longitudinal samples, technical triplicates and paired sorted CD4+ and CD8+ T-cell subsets alongside PBMC samples. The cohort comprised 60 to 75 subjects: roughly 15 HAM/TSP patients, 34 multiple sclerosis patients and approximately 20 healthy controls. Study-level results and caveats: Repertoires from 18 of 34 MS patients were grouped by phylogenetic analysis into a cluster of related CDR3 sequences, suggesting a possible repertoire-level signature. TCR clonal expansion was greatest in HAM/TSP patients and smallest in MS patients, who ranked below even healthy controls. The MS cluster showed no association with clinical or MRI features, and the authors stated that larger cohorts are needed. Across subjects, expanded clones never shared an identical CDR3 amino acid sequence, which suggests that the TCR-beta repertoires in every group were private.

cDNA was synthesized by template-switch 5'RACE using a primer with a 10-nucleotide random unique molecular identifier that tagged each TCR transcript. Over 190 million TCR-beta sequences, covering 15-18 subjects, were produced in each sequencing run. The RNeasy kit was used to extract total RNA. The KAPA Real-time Library Amplification kit was used to amplify TCR-beta VDJ regions with primers for the TCR constant region and the 5'RACE anchor. Sample indexes and Illumina adaptors were added in a first PCR, and a second PCR then increased library yield. After purification with Ampure beads, the TCR product of roughly 650 bp was size-selected on a 2% E-gel SizeSelection system. Before pooling, library quality was checked on a Bioanalyzer, concentration was measured with Qubit, and libraries were quantified with the Kapa Library Quantification kit. Paired-end 2 x 150 bp sequencing of the libraries was performed on an Illumina HiSeq 2500. To increase sequence diversity, roughly 24-32% phiX was spiked into each library pool. The study's processing was this. Quality-filtered reads were processed with the UMI-based MiGEC pipeline, and over 80% of raw TCR sequences were removed by the MiGEC pipeline during error correction. VDJ genes were aligned to IMGT germline references, and clonotypes were defined by unique CDR3 amino acid sequence plus V-J genes. Clonal expansion, Shannon diversity and CDR3 relatedness (CalcPairwiseDistances, ClusterSamples) were evaluated with VDJtools, and phylogenetic trees were built with CLCbio workbench. Clones with at least 8 unique UMIs were defined as expanded, with this threshold being based on coefficient-of-variation modelling across technical triplicates. TCRdb took the public reads, trimmed them with fastp at Q25, ran MiXCR for clone calling and kept in-frame beta chains. Identical CDR3 proteins give one entry, which carries the most common genes and DNA. The V and J calls were not made by the authors but by TCRdb's processing. This sample is represented by roughly 100,000 distinct CDR3 sequences; around 3.3% of them were singletons. About 6% of the sample lies in the top ten.

This clonotype was seen repeatedly, ten times or more. Its antigen specificity is not known. No much larger clonotype is one base removed from it; base qualities were not supplied. Unsorted PBMC libraries were generated from 2 million PBMCs stored in RNAlater at -80 °C until RNA extraction. The multiple sclerosis patients were enrolled in a US clinical protocol that used magnetic resonance imaging to evaluate disease progression. PBMCs were separated from peripheral blood using Ficoll-Hypaque density gradient centrifugation and then cryopreserved in liquid nitrogen. The CDR3 has 15 amino acids, counting the end cysteine and phenylalanine. The kept DNA is CDR3 alone, 45 bases in frame from the first base. A distance of 8 bases separates the germline ends of V and J, which lose 4 bases and 1 base respectively. CDR1 and CDR2 are read off the germline V gene (reference sequence) as LNHNV and YYDKDF.

The V gene is TRBV15 and the J gene is TRBJ2-6; the D gene assignment is ambiguous. Sequencing used PBMCs. The sequence was collected from a woman aged 18-29 years with multiple sclerosis. For the CDR3, the sequence is CATSKTRSGANVLTF. The DNA reads TGTGCCACCAGCAAAACCAGATCTGGGGCCAACGTCCTGACTTTC.